This passage covers 25 T cell receptor beta chains from one sample sequenced in a study of blood T cell repertoires in COVID-19. Produced via immunoSEQ multiplex PCR; TCRdb's table is partial and in-frame only. The sample holds approximately 190,000 clones, roughly 89% seen once. The sequenced sample was PBMCs or T cells enriched from blood (not recorded which). The receptors were sampled from a woman in her 30s who had been exposed to COVID-19.

This clone has a single count. The chain recombines TRBV2 with TRBJ1-2; D perhaps matches TRBD1 (5 bases). Germline V gene sequence: CDR1 SNHLY, CDR2 FYNNEI. With 4 bases removed from V and 4 bases from J, the gap between germline ends came to 7 bases. The CDR3 runs to 12 residues. CDR3 region: CASSGRGYGYTF. The CDR3 coding sequence is TGTGCCAGCAGTGGGAGGGGCTATGGCTACACCTTC.

In this sample, this clone turned up once. V is TRBV12-5 and J is TRBJ2-7; 8 bases are a match to TRBD1. J lost 1 base, V lost 0 bases, and 5 bases had no gene match. CDR3 size: 16 residues. Germline CDR1 LGHNT, CDR2 FRNRAP. DNA of the CDR3: TGTGCTAGTGGTTTGGTAAGGACAGGGTGGTCCTACGAGCAGTACTTC. The encoded protein is CASGLVRTGWSYEQYF.

The chain combines TRBV2 with TRBJ1-1; TRBD1 aligns across 7 bases. Germline V gives CDR1 SNHLY, CDR2 FYNNEI. The V and J ends lost 8 bases and 4 bases, in that order; junction bases with no gene match: 19. CDR3 length: 17 residues. The CDR3, as DNA: TGTGCCAGCCTACCAGAGCCGGGACAGAAATGGGGCACTGAAGCTTTCTTT. Protein product: CASLPEPGQKWGTEAFF.

This clone was seen once. The V gene is TRBV10-1, the J gene TRBJ1-6; D unclear. This CDR3 comprises 13 residues. Germline CDR1 WNHNN, CDR2 SYGVQD (reference sequence). V lost 2 bases, J lost 10 bases, and 9 bases lay in between. Here the CDR3 DNA reads TGCGCCAGCAGTGAGGGGCTCATCTCACCCCTCCACTTT. Translated, it gives CASSEGLISPLHF.

Only a few counts were recorded for this clone. J is TRBJ1-6 and V is TRBV28; 9 bases are shared with TRBD1. The V gene's germline CDR1 is MDHEN and CDR2 SYDVKM. V lost 4 bases to trimming and J lost 0 bases; unmatched junction nucleotides: 10. The CDR3 sequence is 19 residues long. CDR3: CASSYPGGQGSSYNSPLHF. The CDR3 region has the DNA TGTGCCAGCAGTTACCCTGGGGGACAGGGCAGCTCCTATAATTCACCCCTCCACTTT.

The chain is built from TRBV6-4 and TRBJ2-1; no firm D call. The CDR3 contains 14 residues. The germline V gene has CDR1 MRHNA and CDR2 SNTAGT. Trimming left V 0 bases short and J 4 bases short, with 7 bases between. The CDR3, as DNA: TGTGCCAGCAGTGACTCAGGCGGATACAATGAGCAGTTCTTC. It translates to CASSDSGGYNEQFF.

V and J are TRBV5-4 and TRBJ2-1; 9 bases match TRBD2. Losses at the gene ends were 1 base for V and 4 bases for J; bases not matched to a gene: 0. CDR3 length: 14 residues. Per germline, CDR1 SGHNT and CDR2 YYREEE (reference sequence). CDR3 nucleotides: TGTGCCAGCAGCTTGAGCGGGGGGTACAATGAGCAGTTCTTC. It codes for CASSLSGGYNEQFF.

J is TRBJ1-2 and V is TRBV11-2; unclear D gene. Germline CDR1 is SGHAT and CDR2 is FQNNGV. The CDR3 is made up of 14 amino acids. V shed 1 base and J shed 0 bases, with 6 bases lying between them. The CDR3 is CASSLAAANYGYTF. In DNA, the CDR3 is TGTGCCAGCAGCTTAGCCGCAGCTAACTATGGCTACACCTTC.

This rearrangement joins TRBV19 to TRBJ2-3, with a possible D match to TRBD1 (6 bases). The CDR3 has 14 amino acids. Trimming took 4 bases from V and 1 from J, leaving 9 bases between them. Germline CDR1 is LNHDA and CDR2 is SQIVND (reference sequence). CDR3 bases: TGTGCCAGTAGTAGAGGGGGACGCACAGATACGCAGTATTTT. As protein: CASSRGGRTDTQYF.

The chain joins TRBV13 to TRBJ2-7, with 10 bases that match TRBD1. In germline, CDR1 is PRHDT, CDR2 FYEKMQ (reference sequence). The junction had 6 bases not matched to a gene; V was cut back by 3 bases and J by 7 bases. The CDR3 runs 14 residues. CDR3 in DNA: TGTGCCAGCAGCTTGGGACAGGGGACCCAGGAGCAGTACTTC. This encodes CASSLGQGTQEQYF.

The gene calls are TRBV11-2 and TRBJ1-2; maybe TRBD1 (5 bases). Germline CDR1 and CDR2: SGHAT and FQNNGV. Trimming left V 3 bases short and J 8 bases short, with 16 bases between. CDR3 length: 14 residues. As DNA, the CDR3 is TGTGCCAGCAGCTTCTCACCCAGGGTAACCGGCTACACCTTC. Residues: CASSFSPRVTGYTF.

The gene calls are TRBV11-2 and TRBJ2-7; D is perhaps TRBD2 (7 bases). The CDR3 runs 15 residues. The ends were cut back, 3 bases at V and 2 bases at J, with 14 bases in the middle. The germline V gene encodes CDR1 SGHAT and CDR2 FQNNGV. The chain's CDR3 is CASSLEGGTTYEQYF. CDR3 sequence (DNA): TGTGCCAGCAGCTTGGAGGGGGGGACTACCTACGAGCAGTACTTC.

The rearrangement links TRBV2 to TRBJ2-5; no clear D gene. CDR3 length: 12 amino acids. CDR1 is SNHLY and CDR2 is FYNNEI in the germline V gene. V was trimmed by 7 bases and J by 5 bases, leaving 11 bases between them. The CDR3 reads CASTQWRETQYF. CDR3 nucleotide sequence: TGTGCCAGCACCCAGTGGCGGGAGACCCAGTACTTC.

The chain links TRBV5-1 to TRBJ2-1; no firm D call. The CDR3 runs 14 residues. Germline loops: CDR1 SGHRS, CDR2 YFSETQ. Trimming pared 2 bases from V and 4 bases from J, leaving 10 bases between. The CDR3 reads CASSFQPSYNEQFF. CDR3 coding DNA: TGCGCCAGCAGCTTTCAACCCAGTTACAATGAGCAGTTCTTC.

This clone showed up just once. V gene TRBV11-2 combines with J gene TRBJ2-3; D gene ambiguous. This CDR3 spans 17 amino acids. CDR1 and CDR2 (germline): SGHAT, FQNNGV. V was pared by 4 bases and J by 1 base, with 18 bases between. The CDR3 here is CASSSPRAPDRTDTQYF. The CDR3 coding sequence is TGTGCCAGCAGCTCCCCACGAGCGCCCGATCGCACAGATACGCAGTATTTT.

This chain connects TRBV7-9 to TRBJ2-2; no firm D call. CDR3 length equals 15 residues. Germline values: CDR1 SEHNR, CDR2 FQNEAQ (reference sequence). V gave up 1 base and J gave up 0 bases, with 6 bases separating them. CDR3 bases: TGTGCCAGCAGCTTAGAGACACCGAACACCGGGGAGCTGTTTTTT. Translating gives CASSLETPNTGELFF.

The rearrangement joins TRBV2 to TRBJ2-2, with D uncertain. CDR3 length: 15 amino acids. The ends were cut back, 3 bases at V and 1 base at J, with 9 bases in the middle. In germline, CDR1 is SNHLY, CDR2 FYNNEI. The CDR3 protein is CASSESPGNTGELFF. Written as DNA, the CDR3 is TGTGCCAGCAGTGAGAGTCCGGGGAACACCGGGGAGCTGTTTTTT. The variable domain in full, completed from reference TRBV2 and TRBJ2-2, reads EPEVTQTPSHQVTQMGQEVILRCVPISNHLYFYWYRQILGQKVEFLVSFYNNEISEKSEIFDDQFSVERPDGSNFTLKIRSTKLEDSAMYFCASSESPGNTGELFFGEGSRLTVL.

The rearrangement joins TRBV6-2 or TRBV6-3 to TRBJ2-1; 13 bases fit TRBD2. Germline CDR1 and CDR2: MNHEY and SVGEGT. Trimming cost V 5 bases and J 11 bases; bases outside gene matches: 6. The CDR3 is 14 amino acids. In nucleotides, the CDR3 is TGTGCCAGCAGTGGGACTAGCGGGGCCCTAAAGCAGTTCTTC. As protein: CASSGTSGALKQFF.

V usage is TRBV5-1 and J usage is TRBJ2-1, with no clear D. Trimming removed 0 bases from V and 0 bases from J, with 7 bases in between. The germline CDR1 and CDR2 sequences are SGHRS and YFSETQ. CDR3 length: 15 amino acids. The CDR3 is CASSLAASSYNEQFF. In DNA, the CDR3 is TGCGCCAGCAGCTTGGCCGCCAGCTCCTACAATGAGCAGTTCTTC. The complete variable domain, with remaining parts taken from reference TRBV5-1 and TRBJ2-1, reads KAGVTQTPRYLIKTRGQQVTLSCSPISGHRSVSWYQQTPGQGLQFLFEYFSETQRNKGNFPGRFSGRQFSNSRSEMNVSTLELGDSALYLCASSLAASSYNEQFFGPGTRLTVL.

Details on this clone: Mismatch with germline at one junction end may stem from a read error. The chain has TRBV5-1 and TRBJ1-6; 8 positions match TRBD1. The CDR3 loop spans 15 amino acids. Germline V gene lookup returns CDR1 SGHRS and CDR2 YFSETQ. The CDR3 nucleotides are TGCGCCAGCAGGTTGGGAAGAGACAGGGGCTCACCCCTCCACTTT. This gives the protein CASRLGRDRGSPLHF.

The V and J genes are TRBV2 and TRBJ2-7; possibly TRBD1 for D (5 bases). CDR3 length: 14 amino acids. CDR1 and CDR2 (germline): SNHLY, FYNNEI. The V and J ends lost 4 bases and 2 bases respectively, with 12 bases between them. The CDR3 sequence is CASSGGQGPYEQYF. The CDR3 DNA reads TGTGCCAGCAGTGGTGGGCAGGGCCCCTACGAGCAGTACTTC.

The chain employs TRBV6-1 and TRBJ1-5; TRBD1 matches at 8 bases. V shed 0 bases and J 7 bases; nucleotides not matched to a gene: 14. Germline V gives CDR1 MNHNS, CDR2 SASEGT. The CDR3 loop spans 18 amino acids. The CDR3 protein is CASSEANVRTGLVQPQHF. CDR3 DNA sequence: TGTGCCAGCAGTGAAGCCAACGTGCGGACAGGGCTTGTACAGCCCCAGCATTTT.

This CDR3 is CASSQGPYEQYF. For the CDR3, the DNA is TGCGCCAGCAGCCAAGGGCCCTACGAGCAGTACTTC. The chain recombines TRBV4-1 with TRBJ2-7; D remains unclear. Trimming took off 1 base at V and 2 bases at J, with 3 bases between the two ends. CDR1 is MGHRA and CDR2 is YSYEKL in the germline V gene. CDR3 size: 12 residues.

The chain has TRBV10-2 and TRBJ1-1, with 9 bases that match TRBD1. CDR1 and CDR2 from the germline V gene are WSHSY and SAAADI. V gave up 5 bases and J gave up 3 bases; unmatched junction bases: 10. The CDR3 runs 16 residues. The CDR3 reads CASSWDRDLGDTEAFF. The CDR3 DNA reads TGCGCCAGCAGTTGGGACAGGGATCTGGGGGACACTGAAGCTTTCTTT.

The V gene is TRBV15, the J gene TRBJ2-1, with D possibly being TRBD1 (5 bases). The CDR3 covers 13 residues. The germline V gene has CDR1 LNHNV and CDR2 YYDKDF (reference sequence). CDR3 in amino acids: CASRDSYSNEQFF. The CDR3 region has the DNA TGTGCTTCGCGTGACAGTTATTCGAATGAGCAGTTCTTC.